This TCR beta chain was retrieved from a study of cytomegalovirus exposure and HLA in healthy donors (dated by TCRdb to the late 2010s). General notes on the study: An earlier analysis of about 530 of the donors reported roughly 300 Gb of sequence data and 95 million to 120 million unique TCR beta sequences obtained from roughly 180 million T cells. Roughly 300 gigabases of sequencing data and 70 million to 85 million unique TCR sequences were included in an early release covering over 600 HLA-typed donors. Among the roughly 400 genotyped donors, 81% belonged to the genetic ancestry cluster associated with self-reported Caucasian donors. The study was designed to test whether signatures of past pathogen exposure could be identified by cataloging public T cell receptors. The study profiled the T cell repertoires of hundreds of subjects by immunosequencing and related them to cytomegalovirus serostatus. Besides the first cohort of around 700 subjects, a separate validation cohort made up of 120 different subjects was used. The study combined high-throughput TCR immunosequencing, statistical association of individual TCRs with disease status, and machine learning to predict cytomegalovirus infection status. A later analysis re-analyzed previously published TCR beta repertoires from 550 to 700 donors and added high-resolution HLA genotyping to study TCR occurrence patterns. The later analysis used no new phenotypic data to find candidate immune exposures, relying instead on TCR beta sequences and their occurrence across donors. In an earlier analysis of a few hundred of the donors, high-throughput TCR beta sequencing was used to judge whether each TCR beta V gene segment behaved as functional or pseudogenic. Donor age, sex, ethnicity and CMV serostatus were collected together with the repertoire data. A later genetic analysis used genome-wide SNP genotypes for about three fifths of the 666 donors, treating that subset as a discovery cohort. All discovery cohort repertoires had been generated on a single sequencing platform. HLA typing covered class I and class II loci at four-digit resolution. Typing coverage differed by locus: A, B, C, DRB1 and DQB1 were typed in roughly 620-630 donors, DQA1 in approximately 520, DPA1 in some 600, and DPB1 in around 440. Roughly 5 DR-DQ haplotypes were handled as single units for association and clustering, since linkage in the cohort was strong. On average, approximately 250,000 unique TCR beta nucleotide sequences were sequenced per donor among 300 to 500 genotyped donors of the cohort, with roughly 19% of those sequences being non-productive. General conclusions and limits of the study: The cohort was sequenced for TCR beta chains only, and without alpha or paired-chain data the features that could be detected were limited. Correlated functional status among segregating V segments might be attributable to linkage disequilibrium, but an unknown experimental factor could not be ruled out. The authors suggested that the approach could potentially be extended to other disease states and immunological phenotypes. A total of about 180 TCR beta chains were listed by the study as associated with cytomegalovirus. Because some donors lacked HLA typing at each locus, the association tests relied only on the typed subset. Roughly uniform sequencing depth across donors was assumed in presence/absence analyses, although this assumption may not hold. Because the 87-base-pair reads could not distinguish some IMGT-functional V segments, including TRBV6-2 and TRBV6-3, those segments were excluded. While some public TCRs were present in many individuals, most TCR sequences turned up only very rarely across donors. In a later analysis, 16,951 TCR beta sequences were associated with specific HLA alleles at a false discovery rate of 0.05. In vitro tests confirmed that three of the cytomegalovirus-associated TCR beta chains recognize cytomegalovirus antigens. A later analysis found that HLA-associated TCR beta chains were more clonally expanded and had lower generation probabilities than equally common non-associated chains. In a later analysis, the rate of TCR association differed among HLA loci, with DRB1 alleles having the most associated TCRs and HLA-C alleles having the fewest. A later genetic analysis reported fewer N-insertions in productive TCRs among donors in an Asian-associated ancestry cluster than the roughly 640-donor mean. A group of highly shared sequence variants was considered likely to be a technical artifact of the sequencing pipeline. Assigning TCR associations to individual alleles was difficult when HLA alleles, especially DR and DQ, strongly co-occurred. A further reported finding was that TCR beta sequences accurately predicted the HLA-A and HLA-B alleles for most subjects in the first cohort. A later analysis reported that several top co-occurrence clusters appeared linked to parvovirus B19, influenza, CMV and Epstein-Barr virus. A later genetic analysis associated a missense DCLRE1C variant with V-gene and J-gene trimming of TCR beta chains, and an independent cohort replicated the association. Immune exposure information for the cohort was limited to CMV serostatus. In an earlier analysis of 587 of the donors, most TCR beta V segments appeared in productive rearrangements about 87% or about 30% of the time, broadly matching IMGT annotations. The classifier was reported to diagnose cytomegalovirus status with high specificity and sensitivity in both the original cohort and the validation cohort. Because counts were too low, under 20 rarely observed V segments, including chromosome 9 orphons, were left out of the earlier analysis of about 500 of the donors. A later analysis found that most CMV-associated TCR beta chains appeared HLA-restricted, with HLA associations seemingly driven largely by CMV exposure.

Concerning this clone itself: There is no known antigen for this receptor. Base qualities are not at hand, and no much larger clone is one base apart.

The method behind the library was the immunoSEQ multiplex PCR assay. For the multiplex PCR, a mixture combining 60 forward primers for TCR Vbeta segments and 13 reverse primers for TCR Jbeta segments was used. A multiplex PCR assay on genomic DNA amplified the CDR3 region of rearranged TCR beta genes. The amplified TCR beta libraries were sequenced on the Illumina HiSeq System as 87-base-pair reads. Under the source paper's analysis protocol: A later analysis counted some 80 million unique TCR beta chains across the 600 to 850 repertoires, and about 10 million of these chains were shared by at least two donors. Raw reads were error-corrected and collapsed into unique sequences by a nearest-neighbor algorithm in which closely related sequences were merged to remove PCR and sequencing errors. V, D and J gene segments were assigned by aligning CDR3 sequences to IMGT reference sequences. Each retained sequence needed at least a six-nucleotide match to both a V gene segment and a J gene segment. A rearrangement counted as productive if the CDR3 had no stop codons and remained in frame with V and J, and every other rearrangement counted as non-productive. Following IMGT convention, CDR3 was defined as the stretch from the second conserved V-encoded cysteine to the conserved J-encoded phenylalanine. In an earlier analysis of roughly 610 of the donors, sequences lacking an unambiguous match to a single V gene segment were excluded. In an earlier analysis of 587 of the donors, V segments were called functional above 56.7% productive rearrangements and were called segregating when the between-donor standard deviation exceeded 5%. A statistical classification framework was built for diagnosing cytomegalovirus status from the catalog of TCR beta chain sequences. In a later analysis, TCR nucleotide sequences were compared against IMGT/GENE-DB human TR gene sequences so that V and J genes could be assigned. A later analysis assigned CDR3 sequences and most-parsimonious VDJ recombination scenarios with the TCRdist pipeline. In a later analysis, each TCR beta chain was defined by its CDR3 amino acid sequence together with its V-gene family, and reads without a unique V-gene family were excluded. A later analysis removed 592 highly shared, low-generation-probability nucleotide sequences to deal with suspected cross-contamination and a sequencing artifact. In a later analysis, a clonal expansion index for each public chain was calculated from normalized within-repertoire ranks of inferred template counts. In a later analysis, generation probabilities were computed using a VDJ recombination model fitted to out-of-frame rearrangements, and the results were checked against IGoR. In a later analysis, TCR-TCR, TCR-HLA and TCR-CMV co-occurrence was scored with hypergeometric tests, and a repertoire-size bias correction was applied to TCR pairs. False discovery rates were estimated in a later analysis by permuting HLA or CMV assignments 20 times. In a later analysis, co-occurring TCRs were grouped with DBSCAN, and TCRdist sequence similarity was added when clustering was performed within HLA-allele-positive subsets. Repertoires with fewer than 30,000 or more than 120,000 public chains, plus five repertoires with anomalous nucleotide sharing, were excluded from co-occurrence clustering. This is the immuneACCESS table as TCRdb keeps it, with only in-frame sequences that have V and J called. A part of the clones is gone; compared with another copy, unresolved V genes explain less than half, and the rest is unexplained. V, J and clone size are taken as reported in that table, and D and trimming were inferred from the DNA itself. The sample table shows 75,000 to 95,000 clones, and around 77% are seen once. The ten largest clones represent around 3.2% of the sample.

Taken from cysteine to phenylalanine, the CDR3 has 16 residues. Here the CDR3 DNA is all that survives: 48 bases in frame from base 1. Relative to germline, V is 2 bases shorter and J is 3 bases shorter, with 17 bases between their ends. CDR1 and CDR2 are read off the germline V gene (reference sequence) as MNHEY and SMNVEV. In total, roughly 670 healthy bone marrow donors made up the cohort. At the time of sampling, all cohort members were nominally healthy, though unrecorded immune exposures were likely present. The donor tested CMV seronegative, placing the donor among the roughly 350 seronegative members of the cohort. Each donor provided a peripheral blood sample, and peripheral blood mononuclear cells were used for TCR beta sequencing. Genomic DNA was extracted from the blood cell samples with the Qiagen DNeasy Blood Extraction Kit.

This TCR came from a man in his forties or fifties in good health and CMV-seronegative. The chain is assembled from TRBV27 and TRBJ2-7; the D gene is perhaps TRBD1, from 5 matching bases. Material for sequencing was PBMCs. The CDR3 amino acid sequence is: CASSLGPQGTSYEQYF. The DNA is TGTGCCAGCAGTTTAGGTCCCCAGGGAACGAGCTACGAGCAGTACTTC.